The clone carrying this T cell receptor beta chain was seen only a few times. Its matching antigen is unknown. The data were obtained in a study of response to subunit inactivated influenza vaccine. J lost 5 bases, V lost 4 bases, and 5 bases had no gene match. This CDR3 spans 15 amino acids. Germline V lookup: CDR1 SGHTA, CDR2 FQGNSA. Study-level results: The authors put forward the suggestion that each seasonal influenza vaccination may bring in only a limited number of new T cells.

TCRdb reprocessed the RT-PCR reads with MiXCR, giving one entry per CDR3 protein. Of 700,000 to 800,000 distinct CDR3 sequences detected, about 18% appear once; the ten largest clones hold approximately 11%. This specimen consisted of PBMCs from blood, obtained 4 to 6 days after vaccination. The rearrangement uses TRBV7-2 and TRBJ2-5, with 12 bases lining up with TRBD2. This TCR was recovered from a man aged 45 to 65 who received an inactivated influenza vaccine. In DNA form, the CDR3 reads TGTGCCAGCAGCTATCTAGCGGGGGGGCGTGAGACCCAGTACTTC. This gives the protein CASSYLAGGRETQYF. The complete variable domain, with remaining parts taken from reference TRBV7-2 and TRBJ2-5, reads GAGVSQSPSNKVTEKGKDVELRCDPISGHTALYWYRQSLGQGLEFLIYFQGNSAPDKSGLPSDRFSAERTGGSVSTLTIQRTQQEDSAVYLCASSYLAGGRETQYFGPGTRLLVL.